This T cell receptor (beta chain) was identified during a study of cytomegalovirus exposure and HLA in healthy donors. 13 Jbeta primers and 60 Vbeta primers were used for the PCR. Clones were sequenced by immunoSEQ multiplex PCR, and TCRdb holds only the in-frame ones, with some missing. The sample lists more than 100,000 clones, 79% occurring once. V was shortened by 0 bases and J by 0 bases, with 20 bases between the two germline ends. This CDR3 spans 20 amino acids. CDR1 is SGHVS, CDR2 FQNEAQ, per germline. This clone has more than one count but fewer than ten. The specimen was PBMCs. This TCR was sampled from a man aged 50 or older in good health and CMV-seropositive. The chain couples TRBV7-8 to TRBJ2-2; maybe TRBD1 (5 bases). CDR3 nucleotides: TGTGCCAGCAGCTTAGCAGAAATGGGGCGGCGGCGGCCGAACACCGGGGAGCTGTTTTTT. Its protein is CASSLAEMGRRRPNTGELFF.